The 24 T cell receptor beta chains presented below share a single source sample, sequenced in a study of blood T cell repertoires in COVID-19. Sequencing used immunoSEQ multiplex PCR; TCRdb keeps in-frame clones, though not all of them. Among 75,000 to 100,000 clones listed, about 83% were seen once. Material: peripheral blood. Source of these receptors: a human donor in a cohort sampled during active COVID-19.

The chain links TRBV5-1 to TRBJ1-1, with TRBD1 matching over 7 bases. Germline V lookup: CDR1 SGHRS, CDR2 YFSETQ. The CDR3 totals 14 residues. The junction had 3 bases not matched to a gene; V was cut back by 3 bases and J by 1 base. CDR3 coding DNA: TGCGCCAGCAGCTCGGGACAGCCGAACACTGAAGCTTTCTTT. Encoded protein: CASSSGQPNTEAFF.

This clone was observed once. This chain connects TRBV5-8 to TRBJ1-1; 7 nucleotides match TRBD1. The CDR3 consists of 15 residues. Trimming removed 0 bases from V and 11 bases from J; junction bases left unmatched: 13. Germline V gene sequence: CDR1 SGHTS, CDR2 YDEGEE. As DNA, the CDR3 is TGTGCCAGCAGCTTGGGACAGGGAACGGTTTCCTGGGCTTTCTTT. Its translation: CASSLGQGTVSWAFF.

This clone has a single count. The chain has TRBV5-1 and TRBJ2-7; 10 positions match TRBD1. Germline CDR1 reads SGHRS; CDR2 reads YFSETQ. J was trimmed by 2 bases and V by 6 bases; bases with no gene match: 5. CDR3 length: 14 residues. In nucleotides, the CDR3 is TGCGCCAGCAAACCCGGGACAGGGGCCTACGAGCAGTACTTC. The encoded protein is CASKPGTGAYEQYF.

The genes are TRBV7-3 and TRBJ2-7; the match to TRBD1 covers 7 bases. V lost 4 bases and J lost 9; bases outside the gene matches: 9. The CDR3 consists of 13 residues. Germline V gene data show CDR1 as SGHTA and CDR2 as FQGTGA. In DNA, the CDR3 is TGTGCCAGCAGCTCTACCAACAGGGGCACGCAGTACTTC. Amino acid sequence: CASSSTNRGTQYF. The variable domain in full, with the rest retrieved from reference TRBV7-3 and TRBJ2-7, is GAGVSQTPSNKVTEKGKYVELRCDPISGHTALYWYRQSLGQGPEFLIYFQGTGAADDSGLPNDRFFAVRPEGSVSTLKIQRTERGDSAVYLCASSSTNRGTQYFGPGTRLTVT.

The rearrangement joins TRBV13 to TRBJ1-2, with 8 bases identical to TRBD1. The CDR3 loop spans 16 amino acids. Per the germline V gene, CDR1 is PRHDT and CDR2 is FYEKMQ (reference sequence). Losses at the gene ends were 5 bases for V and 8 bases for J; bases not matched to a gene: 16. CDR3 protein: CASSDQYDRGLGGYTF. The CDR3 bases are TGTGCCAGCAGCGACCAATATGACAGGGGATTGGGAGGCTACACCTTC.

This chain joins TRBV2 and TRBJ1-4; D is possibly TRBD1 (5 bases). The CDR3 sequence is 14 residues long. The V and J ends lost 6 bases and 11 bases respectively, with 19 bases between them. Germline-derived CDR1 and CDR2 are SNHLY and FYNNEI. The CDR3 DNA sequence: TGTGCCAGCAGAGCTGGGACTCCCAGAGGGAAACTGTTTTTT. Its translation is CASRAGTPRGKLFF.

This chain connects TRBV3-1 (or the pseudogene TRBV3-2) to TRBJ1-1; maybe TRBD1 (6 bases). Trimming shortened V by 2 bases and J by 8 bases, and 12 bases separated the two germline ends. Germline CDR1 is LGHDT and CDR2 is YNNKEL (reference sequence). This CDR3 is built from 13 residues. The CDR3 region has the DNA TGTGCCAGCAGCCAACCAGGACAGCGCGAAGCTTTCTTT. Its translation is CASSQPGQREAFF.

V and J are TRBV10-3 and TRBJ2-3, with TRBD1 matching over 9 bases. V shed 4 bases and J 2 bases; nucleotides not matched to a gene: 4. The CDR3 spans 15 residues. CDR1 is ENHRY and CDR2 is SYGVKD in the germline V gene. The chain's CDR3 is CAISAGQGDTDTQYF. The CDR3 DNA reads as TGTGCCATCAGTGCGGGACAGGGTGACACAGATACGCAGTATTTT.

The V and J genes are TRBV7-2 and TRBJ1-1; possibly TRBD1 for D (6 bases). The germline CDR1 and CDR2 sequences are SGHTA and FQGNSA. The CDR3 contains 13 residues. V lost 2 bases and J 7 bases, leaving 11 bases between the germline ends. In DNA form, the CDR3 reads TGTGCCAGCAGCTTATCAGGGGTCGGTGAAGCTTTCTTT. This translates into CASSLSGVGEAFF. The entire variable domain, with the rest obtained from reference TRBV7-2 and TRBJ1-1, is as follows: GAGVSQSPSNKVTEKGKDVELRCDPISGHTALYWYRQSLGQGLEFLIYFQGNSAPDKSGLPSDRFSAERTGGSVSTLTIQRTQQEDSAVYLCASSLSGVGEAFFGQGTRLTVV.

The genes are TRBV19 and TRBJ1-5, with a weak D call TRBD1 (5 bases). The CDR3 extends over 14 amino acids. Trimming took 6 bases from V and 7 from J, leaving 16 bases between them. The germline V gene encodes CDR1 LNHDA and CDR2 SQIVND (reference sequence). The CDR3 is CASSHGQGRQPQHF. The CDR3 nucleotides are TGTGCCAGTAGCCACGGGCAGGGAAGACAGCCCCAGCATTTT.

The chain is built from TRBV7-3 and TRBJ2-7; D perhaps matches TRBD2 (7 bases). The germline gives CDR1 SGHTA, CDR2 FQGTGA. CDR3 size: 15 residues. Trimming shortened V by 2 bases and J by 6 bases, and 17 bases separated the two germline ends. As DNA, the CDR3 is TGTGCCAGCAGCTTACTCGGCGGGGGCGCCTCCGAGCAGTACTTC. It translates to CASSLLGGGASEQYF.

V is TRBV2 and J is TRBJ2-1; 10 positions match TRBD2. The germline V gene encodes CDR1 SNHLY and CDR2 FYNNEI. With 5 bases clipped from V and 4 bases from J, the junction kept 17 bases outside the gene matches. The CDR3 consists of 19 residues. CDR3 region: CASSLTGIPSGSRYNEQFF. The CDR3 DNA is TGTGCCAGCAGTCTGACAGGGATCCCTAGCGGGAGCCGGTACAATGAGCAGTTCTTC.

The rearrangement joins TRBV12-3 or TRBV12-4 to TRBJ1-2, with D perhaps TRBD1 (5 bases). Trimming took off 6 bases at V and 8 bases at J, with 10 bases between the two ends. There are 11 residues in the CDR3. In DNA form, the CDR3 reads TGTGCCAGCAGCAAAGGGGTCGGCTACACCTTC. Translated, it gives CASSKGVGYTF.

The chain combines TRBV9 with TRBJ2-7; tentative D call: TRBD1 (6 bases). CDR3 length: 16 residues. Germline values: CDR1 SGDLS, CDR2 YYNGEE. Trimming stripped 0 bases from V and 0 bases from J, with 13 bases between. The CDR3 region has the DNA TGTGCCAGCAGCGTAGGAGAGGGGGAACTCTCCTACGAGCAGTACTTC. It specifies CASSVGEGELSYEQYF.

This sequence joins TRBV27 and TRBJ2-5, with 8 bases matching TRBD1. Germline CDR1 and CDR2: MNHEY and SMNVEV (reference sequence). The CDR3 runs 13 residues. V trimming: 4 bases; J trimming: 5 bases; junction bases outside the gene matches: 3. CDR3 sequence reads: CASSYGQGETQYF. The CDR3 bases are TGTGCCAGCAGTTACGGACAGGGTGAGACCCAGTACTTC.

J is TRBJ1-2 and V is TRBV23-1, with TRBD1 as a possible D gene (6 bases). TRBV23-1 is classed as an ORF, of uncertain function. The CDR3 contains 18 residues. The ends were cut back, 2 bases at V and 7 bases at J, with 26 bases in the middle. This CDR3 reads CASSQDPGKAGARVGYTF. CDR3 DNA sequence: TGCGCCAGCAGTCAAGACCCAGGAAAAGCAGGGGCGAGGGTTGGCTACACCTTC.

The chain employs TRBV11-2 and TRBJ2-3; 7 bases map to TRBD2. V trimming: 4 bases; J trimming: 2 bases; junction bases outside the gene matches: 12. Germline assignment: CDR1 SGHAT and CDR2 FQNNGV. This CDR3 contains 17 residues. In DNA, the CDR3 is TGTGCCAGCAGCTCCTATCCGCTAGCGGAACACACAGATACGCAGTATTTT. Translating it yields CASSSYPLAEHTDTQYF.

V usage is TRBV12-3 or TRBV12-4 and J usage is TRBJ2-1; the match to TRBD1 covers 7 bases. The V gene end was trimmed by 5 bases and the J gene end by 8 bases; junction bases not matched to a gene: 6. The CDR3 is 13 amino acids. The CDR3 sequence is CASSLTDRDEQFF. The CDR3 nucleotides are TGTGCCAGCAGTCTAACCGACAGGGATGAGCAGTTCTTC.

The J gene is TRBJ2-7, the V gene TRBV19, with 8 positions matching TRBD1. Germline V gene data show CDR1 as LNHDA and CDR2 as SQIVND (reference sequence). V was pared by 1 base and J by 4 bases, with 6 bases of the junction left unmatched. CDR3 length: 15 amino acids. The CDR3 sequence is CASSIAAGGDYEQYF. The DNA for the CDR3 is TGTGCCAGTAGTATAGCGGCAGGGGGCGATTACGAGCAGTACTTC.

The CDR3 reads CAWGQDSGNTIYF. The CDR3, as DNA: TGTGCCTGGGGACAGGACTCTGGAAACACCATATATTTT. The genes are TRBV30 and TRBJ1-3, with 7 bases that match TRBD1. This CDR3 is built from 13 residues. From germline, CDR1 is GTSNPN and CDR2 SVGIG (reference sequence). V shed 5 bases, J shed 0 bases, and the junction held 1 base outside the gene matches.

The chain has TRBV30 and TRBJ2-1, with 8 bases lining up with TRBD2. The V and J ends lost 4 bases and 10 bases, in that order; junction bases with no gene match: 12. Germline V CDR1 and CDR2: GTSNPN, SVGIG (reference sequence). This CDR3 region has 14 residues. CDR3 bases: TGTGCCTGGACCGGGACTAGTTGGGGAGGGGAGCAGTTCTTC. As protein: CAWTGTSWGGEQFF.

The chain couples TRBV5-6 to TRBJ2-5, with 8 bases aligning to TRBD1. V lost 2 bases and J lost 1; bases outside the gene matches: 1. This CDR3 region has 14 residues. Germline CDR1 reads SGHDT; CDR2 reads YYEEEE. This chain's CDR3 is CASSFGQGQETQYF. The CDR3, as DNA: TGTGCCAGCAGCTTTGGACAGGGCCAAGAGACCCAGTACTTC.

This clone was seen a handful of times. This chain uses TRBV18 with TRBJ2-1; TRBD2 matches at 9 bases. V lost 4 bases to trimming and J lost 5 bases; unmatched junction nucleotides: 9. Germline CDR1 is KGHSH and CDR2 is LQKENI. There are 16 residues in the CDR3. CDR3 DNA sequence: TGTGCCAGCTCACTTAATGCCGGACTAGCGAACAATGAGCAGTTCTTC. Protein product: CASSLNAGLANNEQFF.

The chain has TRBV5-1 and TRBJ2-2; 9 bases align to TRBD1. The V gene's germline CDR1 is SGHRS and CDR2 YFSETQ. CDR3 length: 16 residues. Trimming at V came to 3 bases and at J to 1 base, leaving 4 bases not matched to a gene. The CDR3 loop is CASSSNRGQNTGELFF. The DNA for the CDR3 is TGCGCCAGCAGCTCGAACAGGGGGCAGAACACCGGGGAGCTGTTTTTT.